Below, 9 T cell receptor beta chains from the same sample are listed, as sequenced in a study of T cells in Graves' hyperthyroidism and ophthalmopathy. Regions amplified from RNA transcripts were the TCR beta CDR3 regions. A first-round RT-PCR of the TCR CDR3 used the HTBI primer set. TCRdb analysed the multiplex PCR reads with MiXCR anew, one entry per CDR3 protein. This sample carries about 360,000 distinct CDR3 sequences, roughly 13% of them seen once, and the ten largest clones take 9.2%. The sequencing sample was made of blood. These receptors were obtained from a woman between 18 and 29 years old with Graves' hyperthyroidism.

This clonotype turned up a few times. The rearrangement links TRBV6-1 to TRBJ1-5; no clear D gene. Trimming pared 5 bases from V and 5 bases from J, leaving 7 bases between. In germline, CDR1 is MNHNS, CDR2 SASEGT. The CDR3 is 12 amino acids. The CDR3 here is CASSPTHQPQHF. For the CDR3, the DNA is TGTGCCAGCAGTCCCACCCATCAGCCCCAGCATTTT.

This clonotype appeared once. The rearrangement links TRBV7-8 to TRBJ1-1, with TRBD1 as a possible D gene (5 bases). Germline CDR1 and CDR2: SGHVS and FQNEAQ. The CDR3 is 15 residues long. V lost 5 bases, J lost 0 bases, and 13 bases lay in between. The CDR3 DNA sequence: TGTGCCAGCAGCGACGACAGAAAATTGAACACTGAAGCTTTCTTT. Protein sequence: CASSDDRKLNTEAFF.

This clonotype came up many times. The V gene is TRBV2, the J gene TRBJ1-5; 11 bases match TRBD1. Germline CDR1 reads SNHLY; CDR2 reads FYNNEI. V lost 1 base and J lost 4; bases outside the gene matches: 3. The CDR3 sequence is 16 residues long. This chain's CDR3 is CASSEVGQGANQPQHF. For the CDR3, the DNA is TGTGCCAGCAGTGAAGTAGGACAGGGGGCGAATCAGCCCCAGCATTTT.

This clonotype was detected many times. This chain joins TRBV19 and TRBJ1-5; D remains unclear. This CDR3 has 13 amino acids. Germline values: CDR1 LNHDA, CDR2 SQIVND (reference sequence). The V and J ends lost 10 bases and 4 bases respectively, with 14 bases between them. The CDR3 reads CATQPRPNQPQHF. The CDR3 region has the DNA TGTGCCACCCAGCCCCGGCCGAATCAGCCCCAGCATTTT.

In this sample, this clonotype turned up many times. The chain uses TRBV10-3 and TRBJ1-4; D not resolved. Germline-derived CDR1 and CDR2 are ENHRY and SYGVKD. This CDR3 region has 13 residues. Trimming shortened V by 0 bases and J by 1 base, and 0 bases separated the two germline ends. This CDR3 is CAISESTNEKLFF. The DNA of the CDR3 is TGTGCCATCAGTGAGTCAACTAATGAAAAACTGTTTTTT.

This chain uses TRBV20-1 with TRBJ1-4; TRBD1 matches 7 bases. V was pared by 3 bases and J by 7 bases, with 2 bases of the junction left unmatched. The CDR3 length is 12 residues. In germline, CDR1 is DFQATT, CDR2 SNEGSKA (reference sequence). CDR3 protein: CSASRQGEKLFF. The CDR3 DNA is TGCAGTGCTAGTAGACAGGGTGAAAAACTGTTTTTT.

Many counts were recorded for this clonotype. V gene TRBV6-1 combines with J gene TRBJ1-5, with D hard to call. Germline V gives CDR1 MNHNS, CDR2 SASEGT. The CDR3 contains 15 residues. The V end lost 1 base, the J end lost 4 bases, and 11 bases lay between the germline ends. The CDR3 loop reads CASSEVRTGNQPQHF. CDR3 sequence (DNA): TGTGCCAGCAGTGAAGTAAGGACCGGGAATCAGCCCCAGCATTTT.

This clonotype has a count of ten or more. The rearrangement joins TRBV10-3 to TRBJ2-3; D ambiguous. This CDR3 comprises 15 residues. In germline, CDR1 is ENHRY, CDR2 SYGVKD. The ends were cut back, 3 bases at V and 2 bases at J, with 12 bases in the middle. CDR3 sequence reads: CAISDATYSTDTQYF. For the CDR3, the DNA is TGTGCCATCAGTGACGCGACCTACTCCACAGATACGCAGTATTTT.

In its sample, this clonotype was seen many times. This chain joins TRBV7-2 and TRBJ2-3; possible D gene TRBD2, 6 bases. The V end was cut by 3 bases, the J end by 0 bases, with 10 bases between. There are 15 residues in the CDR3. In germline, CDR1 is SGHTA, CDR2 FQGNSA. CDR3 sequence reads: CASSLFSGSTDTQYF. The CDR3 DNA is TGTGCCAGCAGCTTGTTTAGCGGAAGCACAGATACGCAGTATTTT.